The T cell receptor beta chain under discussion was sequenced for a study of blood T cell repertoires in COVID-19. The germline V gene has CDR1 KGHDR and CDR2 SFDVKD. The length of the CDR3 is 15 residues. V lost 3 bases and J lost 6, with 16 bases in between. Only in-frame clones appear in the TCRdb table, and some are missing; sequencing was by immunoSEQ multiplex PCR. The data contain 180,000 or so clones, roughly three quarters of them seen just once; the ten biggest clones take up around 8.9%. The specimen sequenced was peripheral blood. This receptor was obtained from a woman aged 45 to 65 with active or convalescent COVID-19. The chain joins TRBV24-1 to TRBJ1-2; maybe TRBD1 (6 bases). CDR3 sequence (DNA): TGTGCCACCAGTGATGGGCACAGGGATTGGCATGGCTACACCTTC. As protein: CATSDGHRDWHGYTF.